This record concerns one T cell receptor beta chain sequence. Germline values: CDR1 MNHEY, CDR2 SVGEGT. J lost 3 bases, V lost 8 bases, and 4 bases had no gene match. The CDR3 has 13 residues. For TCRbeta, the library was prepared with unique molecular identifiers. One entry per CDR3 protein results from TCRdb running MiXCR on the PCR reads. This sample has nearly 350,000 distinct CDR3 sequences, with about a sixth found just once. The data belong to a study of T-cell reconstitution after alpha-beta-depleted transplantation in children. The sequences come from PBMCs, mostly from graft donor cells, collected 360 days after TCRalphabeta/CD19-depleted stem cell transplant. This chain uses TRBV6-2 or TRBV6-3 with TRBJ1-5, with 7 bases that match TRBD1. The sequence derives from a male patient aged 2 to 10 who had a stem cell transplant for acute lymphoblastic leukemia, so the T cells may come from the graft donor. DNA for the CDR3: TGTGCCAGCGGACAGGTTCCCAATCAGCCCCAGCATTTT. This encodes CASGQVPNQPQHF.